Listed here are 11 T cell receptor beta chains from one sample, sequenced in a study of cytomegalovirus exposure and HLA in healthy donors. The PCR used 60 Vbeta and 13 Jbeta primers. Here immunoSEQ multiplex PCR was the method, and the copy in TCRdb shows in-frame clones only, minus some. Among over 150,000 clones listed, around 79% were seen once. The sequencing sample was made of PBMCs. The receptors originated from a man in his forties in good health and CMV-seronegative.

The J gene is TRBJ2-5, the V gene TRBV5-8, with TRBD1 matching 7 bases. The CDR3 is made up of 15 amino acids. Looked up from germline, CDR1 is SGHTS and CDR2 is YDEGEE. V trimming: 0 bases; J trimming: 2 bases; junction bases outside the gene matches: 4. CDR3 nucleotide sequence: TGTGCCAGCAGCTTGGGGGGACAGAGACAAGAGACCCAGTACTTC. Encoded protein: CASSLGGQRQETQYF.

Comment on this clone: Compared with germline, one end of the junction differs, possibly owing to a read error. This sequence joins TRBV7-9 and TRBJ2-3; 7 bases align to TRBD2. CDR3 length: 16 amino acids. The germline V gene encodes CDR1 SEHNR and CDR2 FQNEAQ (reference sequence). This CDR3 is CSSSFSRGSVPDTQYF. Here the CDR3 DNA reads TGTTCCAGCAGCTTTTCGCGCGGGAGTGTGCCAGATACGCAGTATTTT.

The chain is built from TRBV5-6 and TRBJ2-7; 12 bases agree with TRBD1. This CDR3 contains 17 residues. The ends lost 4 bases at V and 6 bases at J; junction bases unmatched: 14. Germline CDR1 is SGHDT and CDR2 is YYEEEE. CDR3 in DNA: TGTGCCAGCAGCGCGATGGGGTCCGGGACAGGGGGCATCGAGCAGTACTTC. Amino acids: CASSAMGSGTGGIEQYF.

The CDR3 spells CASSVDGLGLFF. As DNA, the CDR3 is TGTGCCAGCAGCGTGGATGGACTAGGGCTGTTTTTT. V is TRBV9 and J is TRBJ2-2, with 7 bases aligning to TRBD2. The V and J ends lost 2 bases and 13 bases, in that order; junction bases with no gene match: 5. CDR3 length equals 12 residues. Germline lookup yields CDR1 SGDLS and CDR2 YYNGEE.

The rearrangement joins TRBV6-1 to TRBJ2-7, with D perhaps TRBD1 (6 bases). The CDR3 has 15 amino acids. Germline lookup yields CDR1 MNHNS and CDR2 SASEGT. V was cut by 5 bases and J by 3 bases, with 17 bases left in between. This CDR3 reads CASSHPTGNLYEQYF. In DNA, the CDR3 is TGTGCCAGCAGTCATCCTACAGGGAACCTCTACGAGCAGTACTTC.

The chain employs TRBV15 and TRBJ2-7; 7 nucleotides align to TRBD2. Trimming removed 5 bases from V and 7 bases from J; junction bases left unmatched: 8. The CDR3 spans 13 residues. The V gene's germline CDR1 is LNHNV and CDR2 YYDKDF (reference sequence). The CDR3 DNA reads TGTGCCACCAGCCTCCGACTAGCAAAGGAGCAGTACTTC. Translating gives CATSLRLAKEQYF. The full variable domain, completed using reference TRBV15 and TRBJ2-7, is DAMVIQNPRYQVTQFGKPVTLSCSQTLNHNVMYWYQQKSSQAPKLLFHYYDKDFNNEADTPDNFQSRRPNTSFCFLDIRSPGLGDTAMYLCATSLRLAKEQYFGPGTRLTVT.

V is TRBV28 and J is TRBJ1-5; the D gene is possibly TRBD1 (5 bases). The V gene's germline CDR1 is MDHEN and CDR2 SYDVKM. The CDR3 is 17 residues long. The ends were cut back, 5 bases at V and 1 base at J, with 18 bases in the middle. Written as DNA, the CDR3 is TGTGCCAGCAGTCAGTGGGACTTTGCAGGGAGCAATCAGCCCCAGCATTTT. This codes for CASSQWDFAGSNQPQHF.

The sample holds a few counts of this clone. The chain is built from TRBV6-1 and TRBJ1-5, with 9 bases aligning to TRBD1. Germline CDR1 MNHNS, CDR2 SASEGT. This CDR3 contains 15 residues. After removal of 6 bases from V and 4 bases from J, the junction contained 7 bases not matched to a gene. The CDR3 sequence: CASRPGQGANQPQHF. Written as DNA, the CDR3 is TGTGCCAGCAGACCGGGACAGGGCGCAAATCAGCCCCAGCATTTT.

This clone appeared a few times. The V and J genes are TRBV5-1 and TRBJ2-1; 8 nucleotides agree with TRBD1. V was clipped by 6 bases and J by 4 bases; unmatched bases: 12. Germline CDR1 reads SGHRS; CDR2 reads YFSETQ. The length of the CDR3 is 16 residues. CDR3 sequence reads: CASTPGAGGGYNEQFF. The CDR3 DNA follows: TGCGCCAGCACCCCGGGGGCAGGGGGCGGGTACAATGAGCAGTTCTTC.

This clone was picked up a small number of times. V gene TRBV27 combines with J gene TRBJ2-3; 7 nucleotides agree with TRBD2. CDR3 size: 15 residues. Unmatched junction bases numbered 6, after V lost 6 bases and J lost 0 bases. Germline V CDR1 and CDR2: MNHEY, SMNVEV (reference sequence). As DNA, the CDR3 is TGTGCCAGCAGCAGTAAGCGGGATAGCACAGATACGCAGTATTTT. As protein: CASSSKRDSTDTQYF.

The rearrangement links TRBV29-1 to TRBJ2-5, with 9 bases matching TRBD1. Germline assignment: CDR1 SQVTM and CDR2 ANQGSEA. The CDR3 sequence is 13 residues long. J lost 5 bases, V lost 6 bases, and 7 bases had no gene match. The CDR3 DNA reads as TGCAGCGTCCTTACAGGGGGCAGGGAGACCCAGTACTTC. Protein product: CSVLTGGRETQYF.